This is a list of T cell receptor beta chains from one sample in a study of beta chain features in type 1 diabetes. Assay used: immunoSEQ multiplex PCR; TCRdb lists only in-frame clones, some missing. The table shows under 300,000 clones, with about 8% occurring only once. Sequences were obtained from central memory CD4+ T cells from blood. Receptors were obtained from a woman younger than 30 in good health. Both conserved end residues are part of each CDR3. The order of the fields is J gene, D gene, clone size, CDR3 length, V gene, CDR3 protein, CDR3 DNA. D genes are given only for firm matches. Expanded clones get a size class; other rows say once, few or many, or leave the size out.

TRBJ1-2 TRBD1 few 12 TRBV7-3 CASSFWTGFHTF TGTGCCAGCAGCTTTTGGACAGGATTTCACACCTTC
TRBJ2-2 . . 14 TRBV9 CASSLEVSPGSCFF .
TRBJ2-2 TRBD1 few 16 TRBV29-1 CSVEINRGPATGELFF TGCAGCGTTGAGATAAACAGGGGGCCGGCCACCGGGGAGCTGTTTTTT
TRBJ1-2 TRBD1 few 14 TRBV11-2 CASTKDRGNYGYTF TGTGCCAGCACCAAGGACAGGGGGAACTATGGCTACACCTTC
TRBJ2-1 TRBD2 . 16 TRBV11-2 CASSPIIGGGNNEQFF TGTGCCAGCAGCCCCATCATAGGCGGGGGTAACAATGAGCAGTTCTTC
TRBJ1-2 . few 12 TRBV7-2 CASSPGRDGYTF TGTGCCAGCAGCCCAGGGAGAGACGGCTACACCTTC
TRBJ2-3 TRBD1 few 17 TRBV4-2 CASSQEVAGTATDTQYF TGTGCCAGCAGCCAAGAGGTGGCCGGGACAGCCACAGATACGCAGTATTTT
TRBJ1-3 . few 13 TRBV30 CAWSVLIGNTIYF TGTGCCTGGAGTGTTCTGATAGGAAACACCATATATTTT
TRBJ1-5 . . 16 TRBV7-2 CASSLGGERSNQPQHF TGTGCCAGCAGCTTAGGGGGAGAACGGAGCAATCAGCCCCAGCATTTT
TRBJ1-1 . few 14 TRBV28 CASLSRPSNTEAFF TGTGCCAGCCTCTCTAGACCCTCGAACACTGAAGCTTTCTTT
TRBJ2-2 . many 13 TRBV5-4 CASSLAGTGELFF TGTGCCAGCAGCTTGGCCGGGACCGGGGAGCTGTTTTTT
TRBJ1-4 . few 13 TRBV5-6 CASSSDTNEKLFF TGTGCCAGCAGCTCGGATACTAATGAAAAACTGTTTTTT
TRBJ1-2 . . 15 TRBV6-5 CASSPSGGANYGYTF TGTGCCAGCAGCCCTTCGGGCGGAGCTAACTATGGCTACACCTTC
TRBJ2-6 . few 15 TRBV6-5 CASSYDASGANVLTF TGTGCCAGCAGTTACGATGCCTCTGGGGCCAACGTCCTGACTTTC
TRBJ2-1 TRBD2 many 15 TRBV7-2 CASSLTSGTGYEQFF TGTGCCAGCAGCTTGACTAGCGGGACTGGTTATGAGCAGTTCTTC
TRBJ1-6 . . 12 TRBV27 CASMTFGSPLHF TGTGCCAGCATGACGTTCGGTTCACCCCTCCACTTT
TRBJ2-1 . few 14 TRBV29-1 CSVEDRNRVNEQFF TGCAGCGTTGAAGATCGGAACAGGGTCAATGAGCAGTTCTTC
TRBJ2-5 TRBD2 . 15 TRBV5-4 CASSPRTSSVETQYF TGTGCCAGCAGCCCTCGGACTAGTTCTGTGGAGACCCAGTACTTC
TRBJ2-7 . few 13 TRBV2 CASSGGYSSEQYF TGTGCCAGCAGCGGGGGCTACTCAAGCGAGCAGTACTTC
TRBJ2-7 TRBD1 few 13 TRBV5-1 CASRSGGKDEQYF TGCGCCAGCAGATCAGGGGGCAAGGACGAGCAGTACTTC
TRBJ2-5 . many 13 TRBV7-2 CASSWGTRETQYF TGTGCCAGCAGCTGGGGGACGAGGGAGACCCAGTACTTC
TRBJ2-5 TRBD2 many 13 TRBV29-1 CSALGGGQETQYF TGCAGCGCCCTGGGGGGGGGACAAGAGACCCAGTACTTC
TRBJ1-3 . . 17 TRBV30 CAWSTSINRGPTNTIYF TGTGCCTGGAGTACCTCGATAAATCGAGGACCCACAAACACCATATATTTT
TRBJ2-4 . . 10 TRBV20-1 CSAAKNIQYF TGCAGTGCAGCCAAAAACATTCAGTACTTC
TRBJ1-1 . . 15 TRBV30 CAWSPPRGVVTEAFF TGTGCCTGGAGTCCACCCCGCGGGGTTGTCACTGAAGCTTTCTTT
TRBJ1-6 . . 15 TRBV6-5 CASKMKGGWNSPLHF TGTGCCAGCAAAATGAAGGGGGGGTGGAATTCACCCCTCCACTTT
TRBJ1-1 . few 13 TRBV9 CASSVTGLTEAFF TGTGCCAGCAGCGTGACGGGTTTAACTGAAGCTTTCTTT
TRBJ1-2 . few 15 TRBV9 CASSVGIEGSYGYTF TGTGCCAGCAGCGTAGGTATTGAGGGAAGCTATGGCTACACCTTC
TRBJ2-5 . many 15 TRBV10-3 CAISDVGGAQETQYF TGTGCCATCAGTGATGTTGGGGGGGCCCAAGAGACCCAGTACTTC
TRBJ2-1 . many 16 TRBV5-5 CASSLRSIVDYNEQFF TGTGCCAGCAGCTTGAGATCAATCGTGGATTACAATGAGCAGTTCTTC
TRBJ2-3 TRBD2 . 14 TRBV7-9 CASSQGTSADTQYF TGTGCCAGCAGCCAGGGGACTAGCGCAGATACGCAGTATTTT
TRBJ2-1 . . 17 TRBV4-1 CASSHGTIRSSYNEQFF TGCGCCAGCAGCCATGGGACCATCCGGAGCTCCTACAATGAGCAGTTCTTC
TRBJ2-5 . few 13 TRBV6-6 CASSRGYGETQYF TGTGCCAGCAGTAGGGGCTATGGGGAGACCCAGTACTTC
TRBJ2-3 . . 15 TRBV5-1 CASSLDSGRTDTQYF TGCGCCAGCAGCTTGGATAGCGGTCGGACAGATACGCAGTATTTT
TRBJ1-1 . few 14 TRBV4-3 CASSQAPRGTEAFF TGCGCCAGCAGCCAAGCCCCCAGGGGAACTGAAGCTTTCTTT
TRBJ2-1 . . 13 TRBV4-2 CASSQLDWDEQFF TGTGCCAGCAGCCAGTTAGATTGGGATGAGCAGTTCTTC
TRBJ1-2 . . 14 TRBV5-1 CASSLAGQTYGYTF TGCGCCAGCAGCTTGGCCGGGCAGACCTATGGCTACACCTTC
TRBJ2-7 . many 18 TRBV2 CASSFGIRAGRASYEQYF TGTGCCAGCAGTTTCGGAATAAGGGCAGGGCGAGCCTCCTACGAGCAGTACTTC
TRBJ2-3 . once 14 TRBV6-4 CASSRGLPTDTQYF TGTGCCAGCAGCCGCGGGCTCCCCACAGATACGCAGTATTTT
TRBJ2-1 . few 13 TRBV12-5 CASGSQMENEQFF TGTGCTAGTGGTTCGCAAATGGAGAATGAGCAGTTCTTC
TRBJ1-2 . few 13 TRBV18 CASSSRDNYGYTF TGTGCCAGCTCATCGCGGGACAACTATGGCTACACCTTC